A selection of T cell receptor beta chains follows, all from one sample in a study of blood T cell repertoires in COVID-19. Produced via immunoSEQ multiplex PCR; TCRdb's table is partial and in-frame only. The repertoire holds about 170,000 clones, with more than 70% as singletons. Source material: peripheral blood. These receptors were taken from a woman of 80 years or more with active or convalescent COVID-19. CDR3s include the opening cysteine and the closing phenylalanine or tryptophan. A D gene is named only where the DNA matches it firmly. Only some rows state a clone size, as once, few, many or a class for expanded clones.

>NA|NA|TRBJ2-7|TRBV5-6
CASSLVSRAYEQYF
TGTGCCAGCAGCTTGGTTTCCCGCGCCTACGAGCAGTACTTC
>TRBD2|NA|TRBJ2-7|TRBV18
CASSPPNQRGSSYEQYF
TGTGCCAGCTCACCACCGAATCAGCGGGGAAGCTCCTACGAGCAGTACTTC
>NA|few|TRBJ1-6|TRBV4-1
CASSQDTTRGSTLHF
TGCGCCAGCAGCCAAGATACGACACGGGGTTCGACCCTCCACTTT
>NA|NA|TRBJ1-4|TRBV7-8
CASSLAPGKRGKLFF
TGTGCCAGCAGCTTAGCTCCGGGAAAACGGGGAAAACTGTTTTTT
>NA|NA|TRBJ1-1|TRBV28
CASSPQWNTEAFF
TGTGCCAGCAGCCCCCAATGGAACACTGAAGCTTTCTTT
>NA|NA|TRBJ2-7|TRBV3-1/TRBV3-2
CASSQVGAYYEQYF
TGTGCCAGCAGCCAAGTGGGGGCGTACTACGAGCAGTACTTC
>NA|NA|TRBJ1-5|TRBV19
CASSIDWGRIDQPQHF
TGTGCCAGTAGTATAGATTGGGGGCGAATCGATCAGCCCCAGCATTTT
>NA|few|TRBJ2-7|TRBV4-1
CASSQLQGYSYEQYF
TGCGCCAGCAGCCAATTACAGGGATACTCCTACGAGCAGTACTTC
>NA|NA|TRBJ1-1|TRBV27
CASSLNGNTEAFF
TGTGCCAGCAGCCTCAACGGGAACACTGAAGCTTTCTTT
>NA|NA|TRBJ2-5|TRBV12-3/TRBV12-4
CASADGWQETQYF
TGTGCCAGCGCCGACGGGTGGCAAGAGACCCAGTACTTC
>TRBD2|NA|TRBJ2-7|TRBV5-4
CASSPGGGQSYEQYF
TGTGCCAGCAGCCCCGGGGGGGGGCAATCCTACGAGCAGTACTTC
>NA|NA|TRBJ2-3|TRBV7-8
CASSLALLSTDTQYF
TGTGCCAGCAGCTTAGCGCTCCTAAGCACAGATACGCAGTATTTT
>TRBD2|NA|TRBJ2-2|TRBV6-5
CASRTGAGGRGELFF
TGTGCCAGCAGAACCGGAGCGGGAGGGCGTGGGGAGCTGTTTTTT
>TRBD2|NA|TRBJ2-7|TRBV5-1
CASSSEGLAGLLYEQYF
TGCGCCAGCAGCTCGGAAGGACTAGCGGGCCTCCTGTACGAGCAGTACTTC